These 21 T cell receptor beta chains were sequenced from one sample in a study of regulatory dendritic cells for organ transplantation. Clones were sequenced by immunoSEQ multiplex PCR, and TCRdb holds only the in-frame ones, with some missing. Here the sample spans 25,000 to 30,000 clones, approximately 80% being singletons. The sequencing input was naive CD4+ T cells from blood. Subset noted: CD45RA+ naive T cells. The receptors shown here come from a human donor in good health.

V usage is TRBV29-1 and J usage is TRBJ2-5; possible D gene TRBD1, 5 bases. V lost 2 bases and J lost 4, with 11 bases in between. The CDR3 extends over 13 amino acids. The germline V gene encodes CDR1 SQVTM and CDR2 ANQGSEA. The CDR3 DNA reads TGCAGCGTTGAACAGGGTGGAGTAGAGACCCAGTACTTC. This gives the protein CSVEQGGVETQYF.

The chain joins TRBV5-8 to TRBJ1-1; the D gene is possibly TRBD1 (5 bases). V lost 6 bases and J 1 base, leaving 16 bases between the germline ends. The CDR3 contains 15 residues. Germline assignment: CDR1 SGHTS and CDR2 YDEGEE. CDR3: CASTSPWGANTEAFF. DNA of the CDR3: TGTGCCAGCACTTCCCCCTGGGGCGCGAACACTGAAGCTTTCTTT.

This clone was found a few times. The chain is built from TRBV10-3 and TRBJ1-3; 12 bases line up with TRBD1. Germline V gene sequence: CDR1 ENHRY, CDR2 SYGVKD. Trimming removed 6 bases from V and 4 bases from J; junction bases left unmatched: 4. The CDR3 loop spans 15 amino acids. The CDR3 protein is CAISGDRGHGNTIYF. CDR3 DNA sequence: TGTGCCATCAGCGGGGACAGGGGGCACGGAAACACCATATATTTT.

CDR3 sequence (DNA): TGTGCCAGCAGCGTAGGTTCATACAATGAGCAGTTCTTC. Translating gives CASSVGSYNEQFF. This rearrangement joins TRBV9 to TRBJ2-1; D uncertain. The CDR3 sequence is 13 residues long. Germline CDR1 SGDLS, CDR2 YYNGEE. The V end was cut by 0 bases, the J end by 4 bases, with 5 bases between.

The chain uses TRBV27 and TRBJ1-5, with a weak D call TRBD1 (6 bases). CDR1 is MNHEY, CDR2 SMNVEV, per germline (reference sequence). Trimming removed 7 bases at V and 6 bases at J, with 19 bases between. The CDR3 totals 15 residues. CDR3 sequence (DNA): TGTGCCAGCACCCCACAGGGAGGGGTTGGTCAGCCCCAGCATTTT. Translation gives CASTPQGGVGQPQHF.

The V and J genes are TRBV5-4 and TRBJ1-6; no firm D call. The CDR3 runs 15 residues. Trimming stripped 2 bases from V and 3 bases from J, with 9 bases between. Per germline, CDR1 SGHNT and CDR2 YYREEE (reference sequence). The chain's CDR3 is CASSFGTDYNSPLHF. The CDR3 DNA follows: TGTGCCAGCAGCTTCGGAACAGACTATAATTCACCCCTCCACTTT. The whole variable domain, filled in from reference TRBV5-4 and TRBJ1-6, reads ETGVTQSPTHLIKTRGQQVTLRCSSQSGHNTVSWYQQALGQGPQFIFQYYREEENGRGNFPPRFSGLQFPNYSSELNVNALELDDSALYLCASSFGTDYNSPLHFGNGTRLTVT.

This chain connects TRBV7-2 to TRBJ2-2, with unresolved D. CDR1 SGHTA and CDR2 FQGNSA come from the germline V gene. V was clipped by 6 bases and J by 6 bases, with 8 bases between them. The CDR3 length is 12 residues. The CDR3 region has the DNA TGTGCCAGCAGTCCCCCGGCCGGGGAGCTGTTTTTT. Residues: CASSPPAGELFF.

In its sample, this clone was seen a few times. The genes are TRBV2 and TRBJ1-1; D is unclear. With 8 bases removed from V and 6 bases from J, the gap between germline ends came to 7 bases. The length of the CDR3 is 10 residues. In germline, CDR1 is SNHLY, CDR2 FYNNEI. CDR3 sequence: CASSSAEAFF. The CDR3 bases are TGTGCCAGCTCCAGTGCTGAAGCTTTCTTT.

This clone was detected only a few times. The V gene is TRBV6-5, the J gene TRBJ2-7; possibly TRBD2 for D (6 bases). The CDR3 length is 13 residues. Germline CDR1 MNHEY, CDR2 SVGAGI. With 5 bases removed from V and 1 base from J, the gap between germline ends came to 9 bases. The CDR3 DNA reads as TGTGCCAGCAGTGCGGGGTTGTCCTACGAGCAGTACTTC. Amino acid sequence: CASSAGLSYEQYF.

The V gene is TRBV4-1, the J gene TRBJ2-1; 7 bases align to TRBD2. The CDR3 has 20 residues. Per the germline V gene, CDR1 is MGHRA and CDR2 is YSYEKL. The junction had 16 bases not matched to a gene; V was cut back by 0 bases and J by 2 bases. CDR3 coding DNA: TGCGCCAGCAGCCAAGATAGCGGGCGGGGCCCCAATTTCACCTACAATGAGCAGTTCTTC. This sequence encodes CASSQDSGRGPNFTYNEQFF.

With regard to this clone: At one boundary the junction diverges from the germline segment, which might be a read error. The rearrangement joins TRBV11-2 to TRBJ2-3; TRBD2 is a possible D gene (6 bases). CDR3 length: 17 residues. Germline V lookup: CDR1 SGHAT, CDR2 FQNNGV. The CDR3 coding sequence is TGTGCCAGCACCTTATTGGGAGGACGCGTAGGCACAGATACGCAGTATTTT. It codes for CASTLLGGRVGTDTQYF.

This clone was detected only a few times. This chain links TRBV7-9 with TRBJ1-6; no definite D call. The ends were cut back, 0 bases at V and 2 bases at J, with 17 bases in the middle. CDR3 size: 19 residues. CDR1 is SEHNR and CDR2 is FQNEAQ in the germline V gene (reference sequence). The CDR3 coding sequence is TGTGCCAGCAGCTTAGCGATAATGAAGGGAGGAACCTATAATTCACCCCTCCACTTT. Residues: CASSLAIMKGGTYNSPLHF.

V and J are TRBV29-1 and TRBJ1-5; possibly TRBD1 for D (6 bases). CDR3 length: 15 amino acids. Germline CDR1 SQVTM, CDR2 ANQGSEA. V was cut by 5 bases and J by 11 bases, with 25 bases left in between. The DNA for the CDR3 is TGCAGCGTTAAACTGGAGACAACAGGGCCTTCGGCCCAGCATTTT. It specifies CSVKLETTGPSAQHF.

The chain has TRBV7-9 and TRBJ2-2; 9 nucleotides agree with TRBD1. V was clipped by 6 bases and J by 5 bases; unmatched bases: 10. The CDR3 has 16 residues. The germline gives CDR1 SEHNR, CDR2 FQNEAQ (reference sequence). This CDR3 reads CASSSSGTGRTGELFF. The CDR3 bases are TGTGCCAGCAGTTCATCCGGGACAGGGCGTACCGGGGAGCTGTTTTTT.

The chain has TRBV4-2 and TRBJ2-1; 13 bases match TRBD2. J gave up 10 bases and V 4 bases, and 10 bases lay outside the gene matches. CDR3 length: 16 amino acids. Germline V lookup: CDR1 LGHNA, CDR2 YNFKEQ. CDR3 in amino acids: CASSRETSGGPGEQFF. In DNA, the CDR3 is TGTGCCAGCAGCCGAGAGACTAGCGGGGGGCCGGGGGAGCAGTTCTTC.

J is TRBJ1-2 and V is TRBV27; TRBD1 aligns across 11 bases. CDR1 is MNHEY and CDR2 is SMNVEV in the germline V gene (reference sequence). The CDR3 runs to 13 residues. The junction had 6 bases not matched to a gene; V was cut back by 8 bases and J by 7 bases. Written as DNA, the CDR3 is TGTGCCAGCCGCGGGACAGGGGGATTTGGCTACACCTTC. It yields the protein CASRGTGGFGYTF.

The genes are TRBV6-6 and TRBJ2-3, with 8 bases matching TRBD2. Looked up from germline, CDR1 is MNHNY and CDR2 is SVGAGI (reference sequence). The CDR3 is 16 amino acids. V lost 0 bases to trimming and J lost 2 bases; unmatched junction nucleotides: 4. CDR3 protein: CASSYSAGGPTDTQYF. CDR3 coding DNA: TGTGCCAGCAGTTACTCGGCGGGGGGCCCCACAGATACGCAGTATTTT.

This clone was seen once. The genes are TRBV19 and TRBJ2-5; the D gene is possibly TRBD1 (5 bases). Trimming shortened V by 10 bases and J by 7 bases, and 19 bases separated the two germline ends. The CDR3 extends over 13 amino acids. CDR1 LNHDA and CDR2 SQIVND come from the germline V gene (reference sequence). The CDR3 region has the DNA TGTGCCACTAGGACCCGCGCCCAGGGGACCCAGTACTTC. Residues: CATRTRAQGTQYF. Supplemented by reference TRBV19 and TRBJ2-5, the full variable domain reads DGGITQSPKYLFRKEGQNVTLSCEQNLNHDAMYWYRQDPGQGLRLIYYSQIVNDFQKGDIAEGYSVSREKKESFPLTVTSAQKNPTAFYLCATRTRAQGTQYFGPGTRLLVL.

This chain joins TRBV6-1 and TRBJ1-2, with 9 bases fitting TRBD1. After removal of 6 bases from V and 0 bases from J, the junction contained 5 bases not matched to a gene. CDR1 is MNHNS, CDR2 SASEGT, per germline. The CDR3 extends over 15 amino acids. The DNA of the CDR3 is TGTGCCAGCAGCGGGGGACAGGGAGCTAACTATGGCTACACCTTC. As protein: CASSGGQGANYGYTF.

CDR3 nucleotide sequence: TGTGCCAGCAGCCAGAGACTAGCGGGGCTCAATGAGCAGTTCTTC. It encodes CASSQRLAGLNEQFF. The chain couples TRBV11-1 to TRBJ2-1; TRBD2 agrees at 11 bases. J gave up 6 bases and V 5 bases, and 6 bases lay outside the gene matches. This CDR3 is 15 amino acids long. CDR1 and CDR2 from the germline V gene are SGHAT and FQDESV (reference sequence).

The rearrangement links TRBV5-1 to TRBJ2-7, with TRBD2 identical over 7 bases. V shed 4 bases and J 6 bases; nucleotides not matched to a gene: 13. There are 15 residues in the CDR3. Germline values: CDR1 SGHRS, CDR2 YFSETQ. The CDR3 DNA reads TGCGCCAGCAGCACGAGAGCGGGGCGGGCGATCGAGCAGTACTTC. Protein: CASSTRAGRAIEQYF.